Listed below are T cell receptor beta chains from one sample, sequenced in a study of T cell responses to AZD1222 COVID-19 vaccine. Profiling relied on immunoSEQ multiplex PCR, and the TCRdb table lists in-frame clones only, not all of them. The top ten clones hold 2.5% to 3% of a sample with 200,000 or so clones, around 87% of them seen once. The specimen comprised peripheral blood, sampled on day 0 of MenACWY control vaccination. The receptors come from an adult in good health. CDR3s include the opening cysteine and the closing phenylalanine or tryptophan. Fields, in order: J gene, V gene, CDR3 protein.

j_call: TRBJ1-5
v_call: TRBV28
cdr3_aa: CASSSTQGRQPQHF

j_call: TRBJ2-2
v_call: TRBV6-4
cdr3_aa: CASSSGDDTGELFF

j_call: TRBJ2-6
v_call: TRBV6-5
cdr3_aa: CASRTGIGANVLTF

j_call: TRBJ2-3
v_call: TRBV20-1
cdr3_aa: CSAQRTDTQYF

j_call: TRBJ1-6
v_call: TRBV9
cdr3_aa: CASSAGQSGGLNSPLHF

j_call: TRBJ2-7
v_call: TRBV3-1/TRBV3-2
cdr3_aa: CASSQMPDGNYEQYF

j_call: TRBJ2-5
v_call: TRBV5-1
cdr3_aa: CASSTHGRGTQYF

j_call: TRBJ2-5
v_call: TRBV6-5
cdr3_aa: CASSTYRGGGETQYF

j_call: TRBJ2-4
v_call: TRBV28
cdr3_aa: CASGYRDSELQYF

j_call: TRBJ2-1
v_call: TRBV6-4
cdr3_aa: CASSAQHAAGNEQFF

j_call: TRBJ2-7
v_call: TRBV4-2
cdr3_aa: CASSQVGSATTGFYEQYF

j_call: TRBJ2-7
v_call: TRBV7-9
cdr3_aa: CASSLPLAPYEQYF

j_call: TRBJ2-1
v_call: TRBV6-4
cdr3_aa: CASSPSGGTYNEQFF

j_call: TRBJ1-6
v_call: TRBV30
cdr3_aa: CAWSRADSPLHF

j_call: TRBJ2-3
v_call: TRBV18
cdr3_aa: CASSPPRTDTQYF

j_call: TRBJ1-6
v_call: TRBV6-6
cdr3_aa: CATLGQGNSPLHF

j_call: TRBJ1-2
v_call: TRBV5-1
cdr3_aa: CASSSPGRPDNYGYTF

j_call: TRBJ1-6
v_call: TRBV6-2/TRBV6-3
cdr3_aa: CASSYYRTYNSPLHF

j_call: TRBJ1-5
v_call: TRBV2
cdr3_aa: CASSEGQGSGQPQHF

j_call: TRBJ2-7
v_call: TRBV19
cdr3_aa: CASSIRTGDSYEQYF

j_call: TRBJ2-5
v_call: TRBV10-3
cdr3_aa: CATGPGLAQETQYF

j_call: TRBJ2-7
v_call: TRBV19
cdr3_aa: CASSMFLAPSYEQYF

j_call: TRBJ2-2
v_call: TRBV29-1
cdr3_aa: CSVVSRANTGELFF

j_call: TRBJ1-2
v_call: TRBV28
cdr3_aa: CASSLTGGKGYTF

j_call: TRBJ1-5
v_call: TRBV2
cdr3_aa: CASSRGQPQHF